This note documents a single TCR beta chain sequence. The data belong to a study of CD8 T cells in Susac syndrome. Random hexamers were used to reverse transcribe the RNA input (roughly 0.5 to 1 ug). A multiplex approach, immunoSEQ multiplex PCR, amplified TCR beta CDR3 across 54 Vbeta and 13 Jbeta. From the immunoSEQ multiplex PCR reads, TCRdb called clonotypes with MiXCR, one entry per CDR3 protein. The data contain more than 100,000 distinct CDR3 sequences, roughly 94% of them seen just once; the ten biggest clones take up roughly 0.29%. The T cells that were sequenced for TCR beta were CD8+ and CD4+ cells from blood. Losses at the gene ends were 1 base for V and 5 bases for J; bases not matched to a gene: 5. The CDR3 has 16 amino acids. The germline V gene has CDR1 SGHAT and CDR2 FQNNGV.

Sequenced material: CD8+ T cells from PBMCs. The TCR comes from a human donor with Susac syndrome. This chain connects TRBV11-2 to TRBJ1-6, with TRBD1 matching 7 bases. The CDR3 spells CASSLVGDSNNSPLHF. As DNA, the CDR3 is TGTGCCAGCAGCTTAGTAGGGGACAGTAATAATTCACCCCTCCACTTT.